The 27 T cell receptor beta chains presented below share a single source sample, sequenced in a study of blood T cell repertoires in COVID-19. Data came from immunoSEQ multiplex PCR; TCRdb stores just in-frame clones and leaves some out. The table records about 290,000 clones, roughly nine tenths of them present only once. Sequencing was done on a sample of peripheral blood. These receptors originate from a woman between 40 and 55 years old who had recovered from COVID-19.

Concerning this clone: A read error may account for a junction end that differs from germline. The chain has TRBV7-2 and TRBJ2-4; the match to TRBD1 covers 10 bases. The CDR3 is made up of 13 amino acids. Germline V gene sequence: CDR1 SGHTA, CDR2 FQGNSA. In DNA form, the CDR3 reads TGTGCCAGCAGCCCGACGACAGGGGGCCTATCGGACTTC. Encoded protein: CASSPTTGGLSDF.

This clone appeared once. This chain connects TRBV6-5 to TRBJ1-5, with unresolved D. Germline assignment: CDR1 MNHEY and CDR2 SVGAGI. The V gene lost 11 bases and the J gene lost 6 bases, with 17 bases spanning the gap. CDR3 size: 13 residues. The CDR3 loop reads CASSTLLVQPQHF. For the CDR3, the DNA is TGTGCCTCCTCGACTTTACTGGTTCAGCCCCAGCATTTT.

The rearrangement links TRBV27 to TRBJ2-1, with 7 bases fitting TRBD1. The CDR3 contains 12 residues. Germline V gene sequence: CDR1 MNHEY, CDR2 SMNVEV (reference sequence). The J segment lost 9 bases and the V segment lost 5 bases, leaving 4 bases of the junction unmatched. CDR3 nucleotides: TGTGCCAGCAGTGACAGGGTGGGTGAGCAGTTCTTC. This sequence encodes CASSDRVGEQFF.

The V call is TRBV2, the J call TRBJ2-7, with 11 positions matching TRBD1. The CDR3 is 15 amino acids. Germline assignment: CDR1 SNHLY and CDR2 FYNNEI. Losses at the gene ends were 3 bases for V and 4 bases for J; bases not matched to a gene: 5. CDR3 region: CASSDDGTGGYEQYF. CDR3 coding DNA: TGTGCCAGCAGTGATGACGGGACAGGGGGGTACGAGCAGTACTTC.

The chain links TRBV3-1 (or the pseudogene TRBV3-2) to TRBJ2-1, with TRBD2 as a possible D gene (6 bases). Germline CDR1 reads LGHDT; CDR2 reads YNNKEL (reference sequence). The CDR3 covers 15 residues. Trimming left V 4 bases short and J 5 bases short, with 15 bases between. The CDR3, as DNA: TGTGCCAGCAGCCTCCCTGCGGCGGGGAACAATGAGCAGTTCTTC. Its translation: CASSLPAAGNNEQFF.

The V and J genes are TRBV30 and TRBJ2-2, with D possibly matching TRBD2 (5 bases). This CDR3 contains 14 residues. Germline lookup yields CDR1 GTSNPN and CDR2 SVGIG (reference sequence). Trimming removed 1 base from V and 6 bases from J, with 12 bases in between. The CDR3 region has the DNA TGTGCCTGGAGTGGGACGGGATTTTCCGGGGAGCTGTTTTTT. Its translation is CAWSGTGFSGELFF.

The chain joins TRBV12-5 to TRBJ1-1, with 7 bases aligning to TRBD1. CDR1 and CDR2 from the germline V gene are LGHNT and FRNRAP. CDR3 length: 15 residues. Germline trimming cut 4 bases from V and 0 bases from J; bases unmatched to any gene: 5. The CDR3 DNA reads as TGTGCTAGTGGTTGGGATCAGGGGGTGAACACTGAAGCTTTCTTT. Translated, it gives CASGWDQGVNTEAFF.

The genes are TRBV6-2 or TRBV6-3 and TRBJ2-1; 8 bases fit TRBD2. In germline, CDR1 is MNHEY, CDR2 SVGEGT. The CDR3 runs to 15 residues. J lost 6 bases, V lost 1 base, and 5 bases had no gene match. DNA of the CDR3: TGTGCCAGCAGTTACTTAGCGGGACTAGGCAATGAGCAGTTCTTC. This sequence encodes CASSYLAGLGNEQFF.

V and J are TRBV19 and TRBJ2-6; TRBD2 might be the D (6 bases). Germline CDR1 reads LNHDA; CDR2 reads SQIVND (reference sequence). Trimming left V 3 bases short and J 0 bases short, with 15 bases between. The CDR3 spans 18 residues. The CDR3 sequence is CASSMVGGLSSGANVLTF. The CDR3 DNA reads TGTGCCAGTAGTATGGTGGGGGGATTGAGCTCTGGGGCCAACGTCCTGACTTTC.

V usage is TRBV6-5 and J usage is TRBJ2-7; weak D call: TRBD2 (5 bases). The CDR3 contains 12 residues. Germline CDR1 is MNHEY and CDR2 is SVGAGI. V shed 8 bases and J shed 2 bases, with 10 bases lying between them. The CDR3 region is CASYLAPYEQYF. DNA for the CDR3: TGTGCCAGCTATCTAGCCCCCTACGAGCAGTACTTC.

The V and J genes are TRBV19 and TRBJ1-2, with 10 bases lining up with TRBD1. The CDR3 is 13 amino acids. The V gene's germline CDR1 is LNHDA and CDR2 SQIVND (reference sequence). V was pared by 6 bases and J by 8 bases, with 6 bases of the junction left unmatched. This CDR3 is CASSPTGGLGYTF. CDR3 nucleotides: TGTGCCAGTAGCCCGACAGGGGGCCTCGGCTACACCTTC.

The chain uses TRBV6-5 and TRBJ1-5, with D hard to call. This CDR3 region has 12 residues. Trimming shortened V by 8 bases and J by 4 bases, and 9 bases separated the two germline ends. The germline CDR1 and CDR2 sequences are MNHEY and SVGAGI. The CDR3 DNA sequence: TGTGCCAGCGGACCGGGAAATCAGCCCCAGCATTTT. Protein sequence: CASGPGNQPQHF.

The rearrangement joins TRBV7-9 to TRBJ2-7, with 10 positions matching TRBD2. Looked up from germline, CDR1 is SEHNR and CDR2 is FQNEAQ (reference sequence). The CDR3 runs to 18 residues. Trimming cost V 4 bases and J 9 bases; bases outside gene matches: 21. The DNA for the CDR3 is TGTGCCAGCAGCTCCCTACCCACGCCTAGCGGGAGACCGCTTGGGCAGTACTTC. It yields the protein CASSSLPTPSGRPLGQYF.

The J gene is TRBJ1-4, the V gene TRBV2; D is uncertain. The germline V gene has CDR1 SNHLY and CDR2 FYNNEI. This CDR3 has 12 residues. V lost 5 bases to trimming and J lost 8 bases, with 9 bases between them. The CDR3 sequence: CASSPGSEKLFF. As DNA, the CDR3 is TGTGCCAGCAGTCCGGGAAGCGAAAAACTGTTTTTT.

This clone has only a few counts. The chain is built from TRBV4-2 and TRBJ2-1; a possible D gene is TRBD2 (6 bases). The germline CDR1 and CDR2 sequences are LGHNA and YNFKEQ. The V and J ends lost 5 bases and 2 bases respectively, with 16 bases between them. CDR3 length: 16 residues. CDR3 sequence reads: CASSFRRDSTYNEQFF. CDR3 DNA sequence: TGTGCCAGCAGCTTTCGCCGGGACTCGACCTACAATGAGCAGTTCTTC.

The chain combines TRBV24-1 with TRBJ2-1; TRBD2 matches at 11 bases. CDR3 length: 20 amino acids. CDR1 and CDR2 (germline): KGHDR, SFDVKD. The J segment lost 5 bases and the V segment lost 4 bases, leaving 18 bases of the junction unmatched. The CDR3 DNA reads TGTGCCACCAGTGACCCCTCGGGACAGGGTTTGGGACTAGCGGACAATGAGCAGTTCTTC. The encoded protein is CATSDPSGQGLGLADNEQFF.

V usage is TRBV10-3 and J usage is TRBJ2-1; TRBD2 matches 10 bases. With 5 bases clipped from V and 3 bases from J, the junction kept 7 bases outside the gene matches. There are 16 residues in the CDR3. Germline V lookup: CDR1 ENHRY, CDR2 SYGVKD. The CDR3 region is CAISLVAGGLYNEQFF. DNA for the CDR3: TGTGCCATCAGTTTGGTAGCGGGAGGTCTCTACAATGAGCAGTTCTTC.

V usage is TRBV5-1 and J usage is TRBJ2-5, with a possible D match to TRBD2 (6 bases). V was clipped by 4 bases and J by 9 bases, with 16 bases between them. CDR1 SGHRS and CDR2 YFSETQ come from the germline V gene. The CDR3 sequence is 13 residues long. The CDR3 sequence: CASSTQPSAPQYF. In nucleotides, the CDR3 is TGCGCCAGCAGCACGCAACCTAGCGCCCCCCAGTACTTC.

The rearrangement joins TRBV7-2 to TRBJ2-7; 7 bases agree with TRBD1. Germline V gene sequence: CDR1 SGHTA, CDR2 FQGNSA. The CDR3 loop spans 14 amino acids. J lost 6 bases, V lost 5 bases, and 10 bases had no gene match. CDR3 in amino acids: CASSGLTGFTEQYF. CDR3 DNA: TGTGCCAGCAGCGGGCTGACAGGGTTTACCGAGCAGTACTTC.

The V gene is TRBV24-1, the J gene TRBJ2-5; 12 bases are a match to TRBD2. The CDR3 is 15 amino acids. With V trimmed by 4 bases and J by 4 bases, 3 bases remained unmatched. Germline CDR1 KGHDR, CDR2 SFDVKD. CDR3 in amino acids: CATSDRLAGVETQYF. The CDR3 coding sequence is TGTGCCACCAGTGACCGACTAGCGGGAGTAGAGACCCAGTACTTC.

This clone showed up just once. The V and J genes are TRBV9 and TRBJ2-1, with TRBD2 matching over 7 bases. J lost 6 bases, V lost 1 base, and 10 bases had no gene match. The CDR3 covers 16 residues. Germline lookup yields CDR1 SGDLS and CDR2 YYNGEE. CDR3 protein: CASSVSGTILSNEQFF. The DNA for the CDR3 is TGTGCCAGCAGCGTATCGGGGACTATATTATCCAATGAGCAGTTCTTC.

The rearrangement uses TRBV9 and TRBJ1-1; no definite D call. Germline-derived CDR1 and CDR2 are SGDLS and YYNGEE. Trimming left V 1 base short and J 1 base short, with 11 bases between. The CDR3 runs 15 residues. CDR3 sequence reads: CASSVSREGNTEAFF. The CDR3 nucleotides are TGTGCCAGCAGCGTATCGCGGGAAGGGAACACTGAAGCTTTCTTT.

V is TRBV10-3 and J is TRBJ2-7; 11 nucleotides line up with TRBD1. The CDR3 has 15 amino acids. In germline, CDR1 is ENHRY, CDR2 SYGVKD. V lost 6 bases, J lost 3 bases, and 7 bases stayed unmatched. The CDR3 nucleotides read TGTGCCATCAGGGGAGGACAGGGGGCCTTCTACGAGCAGTACTTC. This codes for CAIRGGQGAFYEQYF.

The V gene is TRBV7-8, the J gene TRBJ1-1; D may be TRBD1 (5 bases). This CDR3 is 14 amino acids long. From germline, CDR1 is SGHVS and CDR2 FQNEAQ. With 1 base removed from V and 7 bases from J, the gap between germline ends came to 13 bases. As DNA, the CDR3 is TGTGCCAGCAGCTTAGGCCCAGGGATTGGTGAAGCTTTCTTT. This translates into CASSLGPGIGEAFF.

CDR3 DNA: TGTGCCAGCAGTGAAACGGGACTAGCGGGAGGAAAAGAGACCCAGTACTTC. This codes for CASSETGLAGGKETQYF. This rearrangement joins TRBV6-1 to TRBJ2-5, with 15 bases identical to TRBD2. This CDR3 region has 17 residues. Germline CDR1 reads MNHNS; CDR2 reads SASEGT. Trimming took 2 bases from V and 3 from J; bases not matched to a gene: 4.

This chain links TRBV5-1 with TRBJ2-3, with 7 bases matching TRBD1. This CDR3 region has 13 residues. Losses at the gene ends were 3 bases for V and 3 bases for J; bases not matched to a gene: 1. Germline lookup yields CDR1 SGHRS and CDR2 YFSETQ. The CDR3 bases are TGCGCCAGCAGCTCCAGGGGGACAGATACGCAGTATTTT. Its translation is CASSSRGTDTQYF.

The rearrangement joins TRBV10-3 to TRBJ2-1, with a possible D match to TRBD2 (6 bases). Germline V gene lookup returns CDR1 ENHRY and CDR2 SYGVKD. Deletions cut 4 bases from V and 4 bases from J, with 14 bases between. CDR3 length equals 15 residues. This CDR3 reads CAISGERATYNEQFF. As DNA, the CDR3 is TGTGCCATCAGTGGGGAGCGGGCCACATACAATGAGCAGTTCTTC.